Below, 27 T cell receptor beta chains from the same sample are listed, as sequenced in a study of T cell changes during pregnancy in multiple sclerosis. Using immunoSEQ multiplex PCR, the repertoire was profiled, and TCRdb retains in-frame clones only, with some absent. The sample includes about 39,000 clones, nearly 90% of them seen just once. The sample was CD8+ T cells from peripheral blood mononuclear cells, taken in the first trimester of pregnancy. All receptors come from a female donor with multiple sclerosis, enrolled in a pregnancy study.

CDR3 coding DNA: TGTGCCAGCAGCTTAGTAGGGACAGCCTATAATTCACCCCTCCACTTT. Its protein product is CASSLVGTAYNSPLHF. The chain joins TRBV7-6 to TRBJ1-6; TRBD1 agrees at 7 bases. This CDR3 region has 16 residues. The V segment lost 1 base and the J segment 2 bases; nucleotides outside the gene matches: 2. Germline assignment: CDR1 SGHVS and CDR2 FNYEAQ.

The J gene is TRBJ1-5, the V gene TRBV19; D unresolved. Germline V gives CDR1 LNHDA, CDR2 SQIVND (reference sequence). CDR3 size: 15 residues. V was pared by 3 bases and J by 2 bases, with 11 bases between. In nucleotides, the CDR3 is TGTGCCAGTAGTATGAGTTTTGGAGGCAATCAGCCCCAGCATTTT. This sequence encodes CASSMSFGGNQPQHF.

This clone occurred a few times. The V call is TRBV15, the J call TRBJ2-1; the match to TRBD2 covers 8 bases. Germline V gene data show CDR1 as LNHNV and CDR2 as YYDKDF (reference sequence). The V segment lost 5 bases and the J segment 0 bases; nucleotides outside the gene matches: 6. The CDR3 spans 16 residues. For the CDR3, the DNA is TGTGCCACCAGCCAAGCCAGCGGGGGCTCCTACAATGAGCAGTTCTTC. Its protein product is CATSQASGGSYNEQFF.

The sample holds one count of this clone. The junction shows a germline mismatch at one end, possibly a read error. J is TRBJ1-1 and V is TRBV5-4, with a tentative D call TRBD1 (6 bases). The CDR3 is made up of 15 amino acids. The germline V gene has CDR1 SGHNT and CDR2 YYREEE (reference sequence). CDR3 DNA: TGTGCCAGCAGCTTTAGAGGGGGTCTCCTGTCTGAGGCTTTCTTT. Encoded protein: CASSFRGGLLSEAFF.

V and J are TRBV6-5 and TRBJ2-7; TRBD1 matches 8 bases. There are 16 residues in the CDR3. J gave up 0 bases and V 2 bases, and 6 bases lay outside the gene matches. Per the germline V gene, CDR1 is MNHEY and CDR2 is SVGAGI. The CDR3 sequence is CASSYKQGDSSYEQYF. The CDR3 DNA reads as TGTGCCAGCAGTTACAAACAGGGGGATAGCTCCTACGAGCAGTACTTC.

This clone was detected a few times. The chain joins TRBV5-1 to TRBJ1-1; D is unresolved. Looked up from germline, CDR1 is SGHRS and CDR2 is YFSETQ. V was clipped by 4 bases and J by 1 base, with 8 bases between them. The CDR3 covers 13 residues. CDR3 in amino acids: CASSLTSNTEAFF. CDR3 coding DNA: TGCGCCAGCAGCCTCACATCGAACACTGAAGCTTTCTTT.

This clone was detected only once. V and J are TRBV7-9 and TRBJ1-3, with TRBD1 matching 7 bases. Germline lookup yields CDR1 SEHNR and CDR2 FQNEAQ (reference sequence). The V and J ends lost 4 bases and 7 bases, in that order; junction bases with no gene match: 10. This CDR3 has 15 amino acids. CDR3 nucleotides: TGTGCCAGCAGCTCGTCCGACAGGGAACGGAACACCATATATTTT. It codes for CASSSSDRERNTIYF.

The chain links TRBV14 to TRBJ2-7; D is perhaps TRBD2 (5 bases). Germline V gives CDR1 SGHDN, CDR2 FVKESK. The CDR3 has 13 amino acids. V lost 2 bases, J lost 5 bases, and 10 bases lay in between. The CDR3 region has the DNA TGTGCCAGCAGCCAACCCGGGGAGAACGAGCAGTACTTC. Translated: CASSQPGENEQYF.

CDR3 bases: TGCAGCGTTGGGACAGGGGAGACTGAAGCTTTCTTT. Translated: CSVGTGETEAFF. V usage is TRBV29-1 and J usage is TRBJ1-1; 9 nucleotides match TRBD1. The germline V gene has CDR1 SQVTM and CDR2 ANQGSEA. Unmatched junction bases numbered 2, after V lost 4 bases and J lost 5 bases. The CDR3 loop spans 12 amino acids.

This chain connects TRBV7-9 to TRBJ2-7; the match to TRBD1 covers 9 bases. V lost 2 bases to trimming and J lost 5 bases; unmatched junction nucleotides: 13. Germline loops: CDR1 SEHNR, CDR2 FQNEAQ (reference sequence). The length of the CDR3 is 17 residues. The CDR3 sequence is CASSLTESGQGVDEQYF. In DNA form, the CDR3 reads TGTGCCAGCAGCTTAACCGAATCGGGACAGGGCGTCGACGAGCAGTACTTC.

CDR3 protein: CASRLIPGQVSKNGDTEAFF. For the CDR3, the DNA is TGTGCCAGTAGATTAATCCCAGGACAGGTATCAAAGAACGGGGACACTGAAGCTTTCTTT. This rearrangement joins TRBV19 to TRBJ1-1, with TRBD1 identical over 7 bases. The germline V gene has CDR1 LNHDA and CDR2 SQIVND (reference sequence). CDR3 size: 20 residues. V was clipped by 6 bases and J by 3 bases; unmatched bases: 25.

This chain uses TRBV10-3 with TRBJ1-5, with D maybe TRBD1 (6 bases). Germline lookup yields CDR1 ENHRY and CDR2 SYGVKD. Trimming took off 6 bases at V and 2 bases at J, with 11 bases between the two ends. The CDR3 runs to 14 residues. In DNA, the CDR3 is TGTGCCATCAGGGACAGAACAGGCAATCAGCCCCAGCATTTT. Translation gives CAIRDRTGNQPQHF.

This clone is a singleton in its sample. J is TRBJ2-1 and V is TRBV29-1; TRBD1 matches 10 bases. This CDR3 has 17 residues. CDR1 SQVTM and CDR2 ANQGSEA come from the germline V gene. Trimming cost V 6 bases and J 5 bases; bases outside gene matches: 16. DNA for the CDR3: TGCAGCGTAGCCGGGACAGGGGAATCAGTAGTGGACAATGAGCAGTTCTTC. It translates to CSVAGTGESVVDNEQFF.

The chain is built from TRBV7-9 and TRBJ2-3; 13 bases are shared with TRBD2. Trimming at V came to 4 bases and at J to 1 base, leaving 2 bases not matched to a gene. This CDR3 has 16 amino acids. Germline V gene sequence: CDR1 SEHNR, CDR2 FQNEAQ (reference sequence). The DNA of the CDR3 is TGTGCCAGCAGCTCCGGACTAGCGGGGGGCACAGATACGCAGTATTTT. Protein: CASSSGLAGGTDTQYF.

This clone is a singleton in its sample. The rearrangement uses TRBV7-3 and TRBJ1-1; the D is unclear. The CDR3 consists of 13 residues. Germline CDR1 reads SGHTA; CDR2 reads FQGTGA. The ends were cut back, 2 bases at V and 7 bases at J, with 11 bases in the middle. CDR3 in DNA: TGTGCCAGCAGCTTAGGAGGATCAAGTGAAGCTTTCTTT. This translates into CASSLGGSSEAFF.

The chain recombines TRBV4-3 with TRBJ2-7, with 7 nucleotides matching TRBD2. Germline CDR1 LGHNA, CDR2 YSLEER. CDR3 length: 15 amino acids. Losses at the gene ends were 2 bases for V and 1 base for J; bases not matched to a gene: 5. Here the CDR3 reads CASSQQPGGSYEQYF. CDR3 bases: TGCGCCAGCAGCCAACAGCCCGGGGGGTCCTACGAGCAGTACTTC.

V gene TRBV25-1 combines with J gene TRBJ1-6; D is unclear. Germline V gives CDR1 MGHDK, CDR2 SYGVNS. Trimming pared 1 base from V and 0 bases from J, leaving 10 bases between. The CDR3 totals 17 residues. CDR3 DNA: TGTGCCAGCAGTGAATTCAAATTCAGCTCCTATAATTCACCCCTCCACTTT. The encoded protein is CASSEFKFSSYNSPLHF.

This chain links TRBV9 with TRBJ1-2; no clear D. Germline assignment: CDR1 SGDLS and CDR2 YYNGEE. The CDR3 covers 14 residues. V gave up 4 bases and J gave up 2 bases, with 12 bases separating them. The CDR3 is CASSSSKQNYGYTF. For the CDR3, the DNA is TGTGCCAGCAGCTCAAGTAAACAGAACTATGGCTACACCTTC.

The CDR3 DNA sequence: TGCAGCGTCCCGGGACAGGGGGCGCCTGGTGGCTACACCTTC. Translated: CSVPGQGAPGGYTF. The V call is TRBV29-1, the J call TRBJ1-2; 12 bases are shared with TRBD1. V lost 6 bases to trimming and J lost 7 bases; unmatched junction nucleotides: 9. CDR1 is SQVTM, CDR2 ANQGSEA, per germline. The CDR3 spans 14 residues. The variable domain in full, completed from reference TRBV29-1 and TRBJ1-2, reads SAVISQKPSRDICQRGTSLTIQCQVDSQVTMMFWYRQQPGQSLTLIATANQGSEATYESGFVIDKFPISRPNLTFSTLTVSNMSPEDSSIYLCSVPGQGAPGGYTFGSGTRLTVV.

The V gene is TRBV7-4, the J gene TRBJ1-2, with TRBD1 matching over 8 bases. Germline CDR1 and CDR2: SGHVT and SQSDAQ. This CDR3 has 14 residues. The ends lost 4 bases at V and 5 bases at J; junction bases unmatched: 6. The DNA for the CDR3 is TGTGCCAGCAGCTCGTTGGACAGGGATTATGGCTACACCTTC. Translating it yields CASSSLDRDYGYTF.

The chain carries TRBV27 and TRBJ2-1; 9 bases align to TRBD2. V lost 5 bases, J lost 0 bases, and 5 bases stayed unmatched. Germline CDR1 MNHEY, CDR2 SMNVEV (reference sequence). CDR3 length equals 16 residues. CDR3 region: CASSRSGGSSYNEQFF. DNA of the CDR3: TGTGCCAGCAGTAGAAGCGGGGGGAGCTCCTACAATGAGCAGTTCTTC.

This rearrangement joins TRBV27 to TRBJ2-7; perhaps TRBD2 as D (7 bases). V lost 6 bases and J 7 bases, leaving 16 bases between the germline ends. CDR3 length: 13 residues. Per the germline V gene, CDR1 is MNHEY and CDR2 is SMNVEV (reference sequence). As DNA, the CDR3 is TGTGCCAGCAGCCTCGGGGGGCCGGGGGAGCAGTACTTC. It translates to CASSLGGPGEQYF.

The chain recombines TRBV7-9 with TRBJ2-7, with TRBD1 matching over 11 bases. Unmatched junction bases numbered 13, after V lost 6 bases and J lost 6 bases. This CDR3 spans 16 amino acids. Germline assignment: CDR1 SEHNR and CDR2 FQNEAQ (reference sequence). For the CDR3, the DNA is TGTGCCAGCAGTAACTACGGGACAGGGGGACAAGTCGAGCAGTACTTC. Residues: CASSNYGTGGQVEQYF.

The chain has TRBV4-2 and TRBJ2-2, with 9 bases that match TRBD2. Trimming cost V 0 bases and J 8 bases; bases outside gene matches: 7. CDR1 is LGHNA, CDR2 YNFKEQ, per germline. The CDR3 sequence is 16 residues long. The CDR3 DNA reads as TGTGCCAGCAGCCAAGATAGGGAGCGGGGGGTGGGGGAGCTGTTTTTT. Its translation is CASSQDRERGVGELFF.

This chain joins TRBV25-1 and TRBJ1-1; TRBD1 is a possible D gene (6 bases). The CDR3 sequence is 11 residues long. The germline gives CDR1 MGHDK, CDR2 SYGVNS. V was shortened by 6 bases and J by 6 bases, with 8 bases between the two germline ends. The CDR3 spells CASSPGAEAFF. The CDR3 region has the DNA TGTGCCAGCAGCCCAGGGGCTGAAGCTTTCTTT.

Here the CDR3 reads CASSSYRGGAETQYF. CDR3 bases: TGTGCCAGCAGCTCCTACAGGGGAGGCGCGGAGACCCAGTACTTC. The chain uses TRBV7-2 and TRBJ2-5, with a tentative D call TRBD1 (7 bases). CDR3 length: 15 residues. CDR1 SGHTA and CDR2 FQGNSA come from the germline V gene. V lost 4 bases and J lost 5, with 17 bases in between.

This clone has just a few counts. The gene calls are TRBV6-5 and TRBJ2-2, with 10 positions matching TRBD2. The CDR3 totals 15 residues. Germline V gene sequence: CDR1 MNHEY, CDR2 SVGAGI. The V and J ends lost 2 bases and 3 bases, in that order; junction bases with no gene match: 0. This chain's CDR3 is CASSYSGGDTGELFF. The CDR3 DNA follows: TGTGCCAGCAGTTACAGCGGGGGGGACACCGGGGAGCTGTTTTTT.